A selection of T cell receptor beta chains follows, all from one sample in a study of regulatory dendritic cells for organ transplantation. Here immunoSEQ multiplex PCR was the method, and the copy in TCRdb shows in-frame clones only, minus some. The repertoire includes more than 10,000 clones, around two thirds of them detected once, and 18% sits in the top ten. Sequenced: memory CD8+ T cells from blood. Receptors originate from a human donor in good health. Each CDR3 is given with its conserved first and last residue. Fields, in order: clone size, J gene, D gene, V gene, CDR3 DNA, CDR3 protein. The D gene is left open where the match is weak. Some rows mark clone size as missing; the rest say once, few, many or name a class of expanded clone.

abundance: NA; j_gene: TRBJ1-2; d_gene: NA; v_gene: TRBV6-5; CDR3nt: TGTGCCAGCAGTGTCGTACAGGGTGAATATGGCTACACCTTC; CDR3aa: CASSVVQGEYGYTF
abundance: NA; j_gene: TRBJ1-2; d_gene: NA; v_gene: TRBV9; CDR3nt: TGTGCCAGCAGCGTAGACGGGACCAACTATGGCTACACCTTC; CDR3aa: CASSVDGTNYGYTF
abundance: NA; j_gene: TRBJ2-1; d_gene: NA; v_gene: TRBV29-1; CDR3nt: TGCAGCGTTGAAGATGCGCAGGGGGGGTATTTCTACAATGAGCAGTTCTTC; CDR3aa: CSVEDAQGGYFYNEQFF
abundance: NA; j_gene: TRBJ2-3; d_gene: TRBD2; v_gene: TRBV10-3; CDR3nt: TGTGCCATCAGTGAGCGTCCAGCGGGGAACACAGATACGCAGTATTTT; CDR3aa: CAISERPAGNTDTQYF
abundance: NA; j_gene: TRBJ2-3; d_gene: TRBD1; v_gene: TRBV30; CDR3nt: TGTGCCTGGAGTGTACTGCAGGGGGTCACAGATACGCAGTATTTT; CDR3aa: CAWSVLQGVTDTQYF
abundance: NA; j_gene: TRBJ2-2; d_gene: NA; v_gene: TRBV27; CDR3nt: TGTGCCAGCAGTGCAAGCGGGGAGCTGTTTTTT; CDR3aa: CASSASGELFF
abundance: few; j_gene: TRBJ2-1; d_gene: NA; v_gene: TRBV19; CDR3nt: TGTGCCAGTAGTATAGTCAGGAGGGTCAATGAGCAGTTCTTC; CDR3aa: CASSIVRRVNEQFF
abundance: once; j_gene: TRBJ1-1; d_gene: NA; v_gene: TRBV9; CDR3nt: TGTGCCAGCAGCGTAGGAACAGAGAACACTGAAGCTTTCTTT; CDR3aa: CASSVGTENTEAFF
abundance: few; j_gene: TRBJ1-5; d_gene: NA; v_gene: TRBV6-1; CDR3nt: TGTGCCAGCAGTGGGGATCGGGGTTCCTCCCAGCCCCAGCATTTT; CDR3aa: CASSGDRGSSQPQHF
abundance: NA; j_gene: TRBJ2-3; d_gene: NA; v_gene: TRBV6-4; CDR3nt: TGTGCCAGCAGTGTAATATCAGGGAGCACAGATACGCAGTATTTT; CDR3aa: CASSVISGSTDTQYF
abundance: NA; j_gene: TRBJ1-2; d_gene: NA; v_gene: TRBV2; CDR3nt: TGTGCCAGCAATCCACAGGGCCAGTATGGCTACACCTTC; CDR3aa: CASNPQGQYGYTF
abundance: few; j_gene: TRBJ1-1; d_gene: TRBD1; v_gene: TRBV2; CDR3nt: TGTGCCAGCCGGGACAGAAGCTTGAACACTGAAGCTTTCTTT; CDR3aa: CASRDRSLNTEAFF
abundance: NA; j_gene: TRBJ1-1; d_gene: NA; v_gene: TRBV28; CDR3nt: TGTGCCAGCAGTTTTCTGGGGGGAGGCACTGAAGCTTTCTTT; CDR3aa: CASSFLGGGTEAFF
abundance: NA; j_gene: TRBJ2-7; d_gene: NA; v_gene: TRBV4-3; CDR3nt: TGCGCCAGCAGCCAAGATCTCTCGGCAGGCTACGAGCAGTACTTC; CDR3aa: CASSQDLSAGYEQYF
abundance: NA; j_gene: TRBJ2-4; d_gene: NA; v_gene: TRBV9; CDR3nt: TGTGCCAGCAGCGTAGGGCTAGCTGAGGACATTCAGTACTTC; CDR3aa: CASSVGLAEDIQYF
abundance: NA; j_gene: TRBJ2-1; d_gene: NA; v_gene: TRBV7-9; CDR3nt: TGTGCCAGCAGCTTAGCATCGACGCTCAGTGAGCAGTTCTTC; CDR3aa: CASSLASTLSEQFF
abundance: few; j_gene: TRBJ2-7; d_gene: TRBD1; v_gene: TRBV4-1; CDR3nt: TGCGCCAGCAGCCAAGGACAGGGGGCTTACGAGCAGTACTTC; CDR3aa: CASSQGQGAYEQYF
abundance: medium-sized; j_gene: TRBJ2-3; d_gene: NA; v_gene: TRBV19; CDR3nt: TGTGCCAGTAGTACAATACAGGGTACAGATACGCAGTATTTT; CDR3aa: CASSTIQGTDTQYF
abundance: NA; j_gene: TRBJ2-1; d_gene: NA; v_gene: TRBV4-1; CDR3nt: TGCGCCAGCAGCCAAGGGACCAGCGAGCAGTTCTTC; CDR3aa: CASSQGTSEQFF
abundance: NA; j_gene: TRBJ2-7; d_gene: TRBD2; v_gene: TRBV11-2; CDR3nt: TGTGCCAGCAGCTTAGGTAGCGGGAGGAGCGACGAGCAGTACTTC; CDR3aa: CASSLGSGRSDEQYF
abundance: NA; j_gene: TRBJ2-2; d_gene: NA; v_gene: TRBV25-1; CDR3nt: TGTGCCAGCAGTGAGGGTACACTGGACACCGGGGAGCTGTTTTTT; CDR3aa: CASSEGTLDTGELFF
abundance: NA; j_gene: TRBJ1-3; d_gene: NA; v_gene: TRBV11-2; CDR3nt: TGTGCCAGCAGCCCGAGAGACTCTGGAAACACCATATATTTT; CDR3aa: CASSPRDSGNTIYF
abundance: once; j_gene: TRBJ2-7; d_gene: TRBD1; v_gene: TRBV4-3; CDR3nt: TGCGCCAGCAGCCAAGGGACAGGGGACGCCTACGAGCAGTACTTC; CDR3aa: CASSQGTGDAYEQYF
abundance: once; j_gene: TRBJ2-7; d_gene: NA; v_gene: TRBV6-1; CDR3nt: TGTGCCAGCTCGTACTACGAGCAGTACTTC; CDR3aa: CASSYYEQYF
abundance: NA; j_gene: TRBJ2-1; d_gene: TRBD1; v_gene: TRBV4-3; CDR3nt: TGCGCCAGCAGCCAAGCCTTGGGACAGGGGGCTTACAATGAGCAGTTCTTC; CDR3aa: CASSQALGQGAYNEQFF
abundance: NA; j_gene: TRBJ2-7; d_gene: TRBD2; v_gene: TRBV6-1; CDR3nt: TGTGCCAGCAGTGAGGGACTAGCGGGATCCTACGAGCAGTACTTC; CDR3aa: CASSEGLAGSYEQYF
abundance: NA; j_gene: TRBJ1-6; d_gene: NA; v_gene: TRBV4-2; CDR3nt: TGTGCCAGCAGCCAAGTTGACGAATTAAATTCACCCCTCCACTTT; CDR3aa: CASSQVDELNSPLHF
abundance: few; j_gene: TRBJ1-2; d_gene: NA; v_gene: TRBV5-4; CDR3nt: TGTGCCAGCAGCTTGGAACCAGGGGCATTATCAGGCTACACCTTC; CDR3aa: CASSLEPGALSGYTF
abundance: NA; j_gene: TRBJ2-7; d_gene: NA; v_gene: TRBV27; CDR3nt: TGTGCCAGCAGTTTAACCCGAAATCCCTACGAGCAGTACTTC; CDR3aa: CASSLTRNPYEQYF
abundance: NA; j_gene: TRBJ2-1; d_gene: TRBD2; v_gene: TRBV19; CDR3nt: TGTGCCAGTAGTACAGGACTAGCGGCCTACAATGAGCAGTTCTTC; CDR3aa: CASSTGLAAYNEQFF
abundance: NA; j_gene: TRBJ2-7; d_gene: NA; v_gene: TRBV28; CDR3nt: TGTGCCAGCGGTTGGAGGGGAAACGAGCAGTACTTC; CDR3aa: CASGWRGNEQYF